Shown below are 19 T cell receptor beta chains from a single sample sequenced in a study of T cells after yellow fever vaccination. TCRdb redid the calling of the 5' RACE reads with MiXCR, one entry per CDR3 protein. The repertoire holds more than 300,000 distinct CDR3 sequences, with around 7% as singletons. Sequencing was performed on PBMCs, taken about 41 days after the first yellow fever vaccination. These receptors were obtained from a man younger than 35 who received the YFV17D yellow fever vaccine.

The V call is TRBV20-1, the J call TRBJ2-7; a weak D match, TRBD2 (6 bases). The CDR3 covers 15 residues. The germline V gene encodes CDR1 DFQATT and CDR2 SNEGSKA (reference sequence). Trimming took 6 bases from V and 3 from J, leaving 21 bases between them. DNA for the CDR3: TGCAGTGCCGCCGAGCGGGCAGCTCCACACTACGAGCAGTACTTC. This sequence encodes CSAAERAAPHYEQYF.

The CDR3 sequence: CASSFIVGANTGELFF. DNA for the CDR3: TGTGCCAGCAGTTTCATCGTCGGGGCGAACACCGGGGAGCTGTTTTTT. This chain connects TRBV28 to TRBJ2-2, with a weak D call TRBD2 (5 bases). CDR3 length equals 16 residues. Trimming removed 3 bases at V and 0 bases at J, with 11 bases between. Germline CDR1 MDHEN, CDR2 SYDVKM.

The rearrangement links TRBV2 to TRBJ2-1; D is perhaps TRBD2 (7 bases). The germline CDR1 and CDR2 sequences are SNHLY and FYNNEI. V lost 4 bases, J lost 10 bases, and 14 bases lay in between. The CDR3 totals 13 residues. The CDR3: CASSALSGGEQFF. The CDR3 nucleotides read TGTGCCAGCAGTGCATTATCGGGGGGCGAGCAGTTCTTC.

The chain is built from TRBV6-5 and TRBJ2-7, with D uncertain. Trimming cost V 0 bases and J 0 bases, with 12 bases left between them. The CDR3 has 16 residues. The germline V gene encodes CDR1 MNHEY and CDR2 SVGAGI. The CDR3 DNA reads TGTGCCAGCAGTTACTCGATTGGAACAGCCTCCTACGAGCAGTACTTC. It yields the protein CASSYSIGTASYEQYF.

This clonotype was picked up a small number of times. The J gene is TRBJ2-3, the V gene TRBV5-1, with a possible D match to TRBD2 (5 bases). Germline-derived CDR1 and CDR2 are SGHRS and YFSETQ. The CDR3 has 16 residues. V was clipped by 0 bases and J by 0 bases, with 11 bases between them. CDR3 in amino acids: CASSLASGPSTDTQYF. In DNA form, the CDR3 reads TGCGCCAGCAGCTTGGCCAGCGGCCCTAGCACAGATACGCAGTATTTT.

At least ten counts were recorded for this clonotype. The rearrangement uses TRBV7-9 and TRBJ1-1, with TRBD1 identical over 7 bases. Trimming cost V 3 bases and J 8 bases; bases outside gene matches: 6. Germline V gene sequence: CDR1 SEHNR, CDR2 FQNEAQ (reference sequence). CDR3 size: 13 residues. The DNA of the CDR3 is TGTGCCAGCAGCTTTACCGAGGGGGCGGAAGCTTTCTTT. Translated: CASSFTEGAEAFF. Full variable domain (remainder filled in from reference TRBV7-9 and TRBJ1-1): DTGVSQNPRHKITKRGQNVTFRCDPISEHNRLYWYRQTLGQGPEFLTYFQNEAQLEKSRLLSDRFSAERPKGSFSTLEIQRTEQGDSAMYLCASSFTEGAEAFFGQGTRLTVV.

This clonotype appeared a few times. V and J are TRBV29-1 and TRBJ2-2; possibly TRBD1 for D (5 bases). CDR1 is SQVTM and CDR2 is ANQGSEA in the germline V gene. The CDR3 loop spans 14 amino acids. The V gene lost 4 bases and the J gene lost 3 bases, with 12 bases spanning the gap. CDR3 loop: CSVALRGDTGELFF. The DNA of the CDR3 is TGCAGCGTTGCCTTAAGGGGTGACACCGGGGAGCTGTTTTTT.

This clonotype occurred many times. V is TRBV27 and J is TRBJ1-1; D perhaps matches TRBD1 (5 bases). The CDR3 has 15 residues. Germline V gene data show CDR1 as MNHEY and CDR2 as SMNVEV (reference sequence). V was clipped by 0 bases and J by 1 base, with 9 bases between them. The CDR3 DNA reads TGTGCCAGCAGTTTATCGCCCGGGGGGAACACTGAAGCTTTCTTT. Translated, it gives CASSLSPGGNTEAFF.

This clonotype was counted a few times. The J gene is TRBJ2-5, the V gene TRBV6-1; 9 bases are a match to TRBD1. The CDR3 loop spans 14 amino acids. J lost 4 bases, V lost 8 bases, and 8 bases had no gene match. In germline, CDR1 is MNHNS, CDR2 SASEGT. The DNA for the CDR3 is TGTGCCAGCGGAACCGGGACAGGGAGAGAGACCCAGTACTTC. Residues: CASGTGTGRETQYF.

The rearrangement links TRBV4-1 to TRBJ1-1, with D maybe TRBD1 (6 bases). V was pared by 1 base and J by 11 bases, with 20 bases between. CDR1 and CDR2 (germline): MGHRA, YSYEKL. This CDR3 has 15 amino acids. CDR3 loop: CASSQVWTARQCAFF. The CDR3 bases are TGCGCCAGCAGCCAAGTCTGGACAGCCAGGCAATGCGCTTTCTTT.

This clonotype was found a few times. This rearrangement joins TRBV7-2 to TRBJ1-3; no clear D gene. The germline gives CDR1 SGHTA, CDR2 FQGNSA. CDR3 length: 13 amino acids. Deletions cut 5 bases from V and 1 base from J, with 6 bases between. The CDR3 spells CASSERSGNTIYF. CDR3 nucleotides: TGTGCCAGCAGCGAGAGGTCTGGAAACACCATATATTTT.

The CDR3 DNA sequence: TGTGCCAGCAGCCGGAGGGGGATGGGGACCCAGTACTTC. Translating gives CASSRRGMGTQYF. The chain combines TRBV3-1 with TRBJ2-5; D may be TRBD1 or TRBD2 (6 bases each). The CDR3 runs 13 residues. Trimming took 4 bases from V and 7 from J, leaving 13 bases between them. Germline values: CDR1 LGHDT, CDR2 YNNKEL (reference sequence).

V and J are TRBV5-1 and TRBJ2-7, with a weak D call TRBD1 (6 bases). This CDR3 has 14 amino acids. Trimming shortened V by 4 bases and J by 6 bases, and 17 bases separated the two germline ends. The germline CDR1 and CDR2 sequences are SGHRS and YFSETQ. CDR3 DNA: TGCGCCAGCAGCCCCCAGGGGCCCCCCCGCGAGCAGTACTTC. The encoded protein is CASSPQGPPREQYF.

Concerning this clonotype itself: One end of the junction fails to match germline, which may point to a read error. This chain uses TRBV7-3 with TRBJ1-1; tentative D call: TRBD1 (6 bases). Germline V gene data show CDR1 as SGHTA and CDR2 as FQGTGA. This CDR3 spans 14 amino acids. CDR3 DNA: TGTGCCAGCAGCATAACAGGGCCAGGTACTGAAGCTTTCTTT. Translated, it gives CASSITGPGTEAFF. Variable domain in full (rest from reference TRBV7-3 and TRBJ1-1): GAGVSQTPSNKVTEKGKYVELRCDPISGHTALYWYRQSLGQGPEFLIYFQGTGAADDSGLPNDRFFAVRPEGSVSTLKIQRTERGDSAVYLCASSITGPGTEAFFGQGTRLTVV.

This clonotype was counted between two and nine times. CDR3 loop: CASSVGQGVTDTQYF. In DNA form, the CDR3 reads TGTGCCAGCAGCGTCGGACAGGGGGTAACAGATACGCAGTATTTT. The chain recombines TRBV9 with TRBJ2-3, with 10 bases aligning to TRBD1. Germline-derived CDR1 and CDR2 are SGDLS and YYNGEE. V shed 2 bases and J 3 bases; nucleotides not matched to a gene: 3. This CDR3 region has 15 residues.

The chain uses TRBV29-1 and TRBJ2-7, with a tentative D call TRBD1 (6 bases). V lost 4 bases and J lost 1, with 8 bases in between. Germline V lookup: CDR1 SQVTM, CDR2 ANQGSEA. This CDR3 is built from 12 residues. The CDR3 loop is CSVGQESYEQYF. CDR3 in DNA: TGCAGCGTTGGACAGGAGTCCTACGAGCAGTACTTC.

The genes are TRBV29-1 and TRBJ2-6; the D is unclear. Trimming pared 1 base from V and 4 bases from J, leaving 8 bases between. This CDR3 contains 14 residues. Germline lookup yields CDR1 SQVTM and CDR2 ANQGSEA. For the CDR3, the DNA is TGCAGCGTTGAAGCGGGCGCCGGGGCCAACGTCCTGACTTTC. Protein product: CSVEAGAGANVLTF.

This clonotype was counted between two and nine times. The rearrangement uses TRBV7-2 and TRBJ2-2; D ambiguous. There are 13 residues in the CDR3. V dropped 11 bases and J dropped 6 bases, with 16 bases sitting between them. CDR1 and CDR2 (germline): SGHTA, FQGNSA. The CDR3 nucleotides are TGTGCCGCCGATGGGCACAAGGCCGGGGAGCTGTTTTTT. Its protein is CAADGHKAGELFF.

CDR3 nucleotides: TGTGCCACCAGTGACGGAATCCGGGACATGAACACCGGGGAGCTGTTTTTT. Amino acid sequence: CATSDGIRDMNTGELFF. This chain joins TRBV24-1 and TRBJ2-2, with D maybe TRBD1 (6 bases). With 4 bases removed from V and 1 base from J, the gap between germline ends came to 15 bases. The CDR3 is 17 residues long. The germline V gene encodes CDR1 KGHDR and CDR2 SFDVKD.